The clone carrying this T cell receptor (beta chain) came up a few times. Its target is not known. CDR3 length: 15 residues. With V trimmed by 2 bases and J by 8 bases, 9 bases remained unmatched. Germline V gives CDR1 MNHNY, CDR2 SVGAGI (reference sequence). The data were obtained in a study of cytomegalovirus exposure and HLA in healthy donors. Study-wide background: Falling in the Caucasian-associated ancestry cluster were 81% of under 500 genotyped donors. Study-level findings and limits: In a later analysis, CMV-associated beta chains were mostly HLA-associated, it appeared. Later, an analysis showed that TCR beta chains associated with HLA were more clonally expanded than others that were equally common.

PCR amplification relied on 60 Vbeta primers (plus 13 Jbeta primers). Profiled with immunoSEQ multiplex PCR; TCRdb holds only in-frame clones, not every one. The sample carries over 85,000 clones, around 80% recorded once. All the people who gave samples were healthy bone marrow donors. Sequenced material: PBMCs. The chain has TRBV6-6 and TRBJ2-4; 7 positions match TRBD1. This TCR derives from a man aged 25 to 45 in good health and CMV-seropositive. The CDR3 DNA reads TGTGCCAGCAGTTACGAGGGGGCGATGGGAGACATTCAGTACTTC. Encoded protein: CASSYEGAMGDIQYF.